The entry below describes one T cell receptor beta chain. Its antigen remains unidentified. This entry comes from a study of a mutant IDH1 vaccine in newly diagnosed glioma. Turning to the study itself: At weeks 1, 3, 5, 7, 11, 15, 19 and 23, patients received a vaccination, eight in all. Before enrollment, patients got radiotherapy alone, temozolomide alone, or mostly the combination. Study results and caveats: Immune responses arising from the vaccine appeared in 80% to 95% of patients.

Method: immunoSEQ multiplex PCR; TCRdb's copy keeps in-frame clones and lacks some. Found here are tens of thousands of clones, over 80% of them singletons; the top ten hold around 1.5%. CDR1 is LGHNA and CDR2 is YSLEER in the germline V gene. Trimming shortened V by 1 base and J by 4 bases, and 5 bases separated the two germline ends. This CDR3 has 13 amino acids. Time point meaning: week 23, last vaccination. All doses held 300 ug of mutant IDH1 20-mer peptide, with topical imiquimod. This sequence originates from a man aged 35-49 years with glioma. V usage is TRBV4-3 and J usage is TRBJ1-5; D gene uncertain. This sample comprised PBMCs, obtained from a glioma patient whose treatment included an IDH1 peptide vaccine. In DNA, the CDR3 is TGCGCCAGCAGCCAAGGGCCGAATCAGCCCCAGCATTTT. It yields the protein CASSQGPNQPQHF.